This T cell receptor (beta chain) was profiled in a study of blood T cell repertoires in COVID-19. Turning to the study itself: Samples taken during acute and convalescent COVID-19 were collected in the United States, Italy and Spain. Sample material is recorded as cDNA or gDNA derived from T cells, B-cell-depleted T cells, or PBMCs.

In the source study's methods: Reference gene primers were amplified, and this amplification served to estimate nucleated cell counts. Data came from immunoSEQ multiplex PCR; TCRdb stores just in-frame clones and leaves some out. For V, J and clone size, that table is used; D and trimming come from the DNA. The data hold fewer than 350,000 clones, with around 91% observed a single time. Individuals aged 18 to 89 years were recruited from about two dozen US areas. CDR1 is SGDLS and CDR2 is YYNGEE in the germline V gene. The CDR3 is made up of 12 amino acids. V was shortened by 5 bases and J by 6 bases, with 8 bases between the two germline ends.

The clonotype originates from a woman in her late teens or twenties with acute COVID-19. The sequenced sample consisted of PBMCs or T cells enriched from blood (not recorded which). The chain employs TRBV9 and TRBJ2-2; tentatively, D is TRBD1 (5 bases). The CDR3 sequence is CASRTQAGELFF. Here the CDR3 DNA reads TGTGCCAGCAGAACACAGGCCGGGGAGCTGTTTTTT.